The rows below give T cell receptor beta chains drawn from one sample of a study of shared clonotypes between healthy human individuals. The repertoire was sequenced with immunoSEQ multiplex PCR; TCRdb's copy has only in-frame clones and lacks some. The table lists 2 million to 2.5 million clones, 85% to 95% of them singletons. The sequenced material came from naive CD8+ T cells from PBMCs. These receptors were taken from a man younger than 35 in good health. Some clones in this sample may be carry-over from other donors' samples. Both conserved end residues are part of each CDR3. Fields, in order: CDR3 length, V gene, J gene, clone size, D gene, CDR3 protein, CDR3 DNA. The D gene is left open where the match is weak. Clone sizes are given selectively: once, few, many, or a class where the clone is expanded.

16	TRBV9	TRBJ2-1	NA	TRBD1	CASSASGQTTYNEQFF	TGTGCCAGCAGCGCTTCGGGACAGACTACCTACAATGAGCAGTTCTTC
14	TRBV27	TRBJ2-1	NA	TRBD2	CASSLTSGYNEQFF	TGTGCCAGCAGTTTGACTAGCGGCTACAATGAGCAGTTCTTC
14	TRBV2	TRBJ2-7	NA	NA	CASSEWDSLYEQYF	TGTGCCAGCAGTGAATGGGACTCCCTCTACGAGCAGTACTTC
14	TRBV9	TRBJ1-4	NA	NA	CASSEGRGNEKLFF	TGTGCCAGCAGCGAGGGGCGGGGGAATGAAAAACTGTTTTTT
15	TRBV2	TRBJ1-4	NA	TRBD1	CASSMGQVVREKLFF	TGTGCCAGCAGTATGGGACAGGTCGTTCGGGAAAAACTGTTTTTT
15	TRBV4-1	TRBJ2-5	NA	NA	CASSQRRGTGETQYF	TGCGCCAGCAGCCAACGTCGCGGGACGGGAGAGACCCAGTACTTC
12	TRBV13	TRBJ1-1	few	NA	CASSLGRTEAFF	TGTGCCAGCAGCTTAGGGAGGACTGAAGCTTTCTTT
15	TRBV2	TRBJ2-5	NA	NA	CASSVPADYQETQYF	TGTGCCAGCAGTGTCCCAGCGGACTACCAAGAGACCCAGTACTTC
16	TRBV2	TRBJ2-2	NA	TRBD2	CASSEAWRGDTGELFF	TGTGCCAGCAGTGAAGCTTGGCGGGGGGACACCGGGGAGCTGTTTTTT
15	TRBV19	TRBJ1-2	NA	NA	CASSIDEYTNYGYTF	TGTGCCAGTAGTATAGATGAATACACGAACTATGGCTACACCTTC
14	TRBV10-3	TRBJ2-7	NA	TRBD2	CAITPGGSSDEQYF	TGTGCCATCACCCCGGGGGGGTCCTCGGACGAGCAGTACTTC
16	TRBV4-1	TRBJ2-2	NA	NA	CASSPGKTANTGELFF	TGCGCCAGCAGCCCCGGAAAGACCGCGAACACCGGGGAGCTGTTTTTT
16	TRBV6-1	TRBJ1-4	few	NA	CASSELKGLLRGKLFF	TGTGCCAGCAGTGAGCTAAAGGGACTCTTGAGAGGAAAACTGTTTTTT
19	TRBV7-2	TRBJ2-1	NA	NA	CASSKSEGWVTGSYNEQFF	TGTGCCAGCAGCAAATCCGAAGGGTGGGTAACAGGGTCCTACAATGAGCAGTTCTTC
14	TRBV29-1	TRBJ1-1	NA	TRBD1	CSARGAQGATEAFF	TGCAGCGCAAGAGGGGCCCAGGGGGCTACTGAAGCTTTCTTT
15	TRBV4-1	TRBJ1-3	NA	TRBD1	CASTQDGTGGNTIYF	TGCGCCAGCACCCAGGACGGGACAGGTGGAAACACCATATATTTT
17	TRBV11-2	TRBJ2-1	NA	TRBD2	CASSPTSGRALYNEQFF	TGTGCCAGCAGCCCTACTAGCGGGAGGGCCTTGTACAATGAGCAGTTCTTC
14	TRBV29-1	TRBJ2-3	NA	TRBD2	CSVFWSSGTDTQYF	TGCAGCGTTTTCTGGTCTAGCGGGACAGATACGCAGTATTTT
16	TRBV28	TRBJ1-2	NA	TRBD1	CASSPYRGPPNYGYTF	TGTGCCAGCAGCCCTTACAGGGGCCCCCCGAACTATGGCTACACCTTC
11	TRBV19	TRBJ1-2	NA	NA	CASSIGGGYTF	TGTGCCAGTAGTATCGGTGGGGGCTACACCTTC
16	TRBV9	TRBJ2-7	NA	NA	CASSVHPGQGSDEQYF	TGTGCCAGCAGCGTCCACCCCGGCCAGGGGTCGGACGAGCAGTACTTC
15	TRBV7-8	TRBJ2-1	NA	TRBD2	CASSLEAGGPEEQFF	TGTGCCAGCAGCTTAGAAGCGGGAGGGCCTGAAGAGCAGTTCTTC
13	TRBV28	TRBJ1-1	NA	TRBD1	CASTGGWDTEAFF	TGTGCCAGCACAGGGGGGTGGGACACTGAAGCTTTCTTT
18	TRBV27	TRBJ2-1	NA	TRBD2	CASSFGLAGVGTYNEQFF	TGTGCCAGCAGTTTCGGGCTAGCGGGAGTAGGGACCTACAATGAGCAGTTCTTC
19	TRBV5-3	TRBJ1-3	NA	TRBD1	CARTPRDRGRPFSGNTIYF	TGTGCCAGAACCCCCCGGGACAGGGGGCGACCCTTCTCTGGAAACACCATATATTTT
15	TRBV6-5	TRBJ1-4	NA	NA	CASSYSSQGGEKLFF	TGTGCCAGCAGTTACTCGTCCCAGGGAGGTGAAAAACTGTTTTTT
16	TRBV27	TRBJ1-5	NA	NA	CASSLGPGAGNQPQHF	TGTGCCAGCAGTTTAGGTCCGGGGGCTGGGAATCAGCCCCAGCATTTT
14	TRBV5-6	TRBJ2-7	NA	NA	CASSPGASAYEQYF	TGTGCCAGCAGCCCCGGGGCCTCCGCCTACGAGCAGTACTTC
15	TRBV9	TRBJ2-5	NA	NA	CASSPGAGVQETQYF	TGTGCCAGCAGCCCAGGGGCGGGAGTCCAAGAGACCCAGTACTTC
14	TRBV5-6	TRBJ2-5	NA	NA	CASSRRRTWKTQYF	TGTGCCAGCAGCCGTCGGCGGACCTGGAAGACCCAGTACTTC
11	TRBV19	TRBJ2-2	NA	NA	CASSDGGELFF	TGTGCCAGTAGTGACGGCGGGGAGCTGTTTTTT
14	TRBV4-3	TRBJ2-7	once	NA	CASSQDLGVLEQYF	TGCGCCAGCAGCCAAGATCTAGGGGTCCTCGAGCAGTACTTC
16	TRBV9	TRBJ2-2	NA	TRBD2	CASSVSSGRDTGELFF	TGTGCCAGCAGCGTTTCCAGCGGGAGAGACACCGGGGAGCTGTTTTTT
15	TRBV19	TRBJ2-1	few	TRBD2	CASSLRTSGYNEQFF	TGTGCCAGTAGTCTCAGGACTAGCGGCTACAATGAGCAGTTCTTC
14	TRBV19	TRBJ1-5	NA	TRBD1	CASSIRQGDQPQHF	TGTGCCAGTAGTATAAGACAGGGGGATCAGCCCCAGCATTTT
15	TRBV12-5	TRBJ2-1	NA	NA	CASGLWAGVRNEQFF	TGTGCTAGTGGTTTGTGGGCAGGGGTTAGGAATGAGCAGTTCTTC
14	TRBV4-1	TRBJ2-1	NA	NA	CASSQDPGSHEQFF	TGCGCCAGCAGCCAAGATCCCGGGAGCCATGAGCAGTTCTTC